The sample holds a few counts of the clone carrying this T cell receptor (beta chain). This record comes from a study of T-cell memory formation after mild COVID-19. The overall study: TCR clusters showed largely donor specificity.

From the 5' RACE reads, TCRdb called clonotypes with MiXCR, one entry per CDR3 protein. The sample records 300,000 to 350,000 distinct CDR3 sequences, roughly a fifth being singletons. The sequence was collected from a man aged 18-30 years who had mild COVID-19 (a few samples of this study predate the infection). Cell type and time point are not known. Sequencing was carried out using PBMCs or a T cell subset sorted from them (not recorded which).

The CDR3 DNA follows: TGTGCCAGCAGCTCCGGTCCCCCGGGACAAACAACCGGGGAGCTGTTTTTT. Encoded protein: CASSSGPPGQTTGELFF. The rearrangement joins TRBV6-2 or TRBV6-3 to TRBJ2-2; possibly TRBD1 for D (6 bases). The CDR3 runs to 17 residues. V lost 6 bases, J lost 5 bases, and 22 bases lay in between. Germline V gene sequence: CDR1 MNHEY, CDR2 SVGEGT.